What follows are 18 T cell receptor beta chains derived from one specimen sequenced in a study of long-term antiretroviral therapy in people with HIV. Survey level was the resolution at which the v3.0 immunoSEQ assay ran. Only in-frame clones appear in the TCRdb table, and some are missing; sequencing was by immunoSEQ multiplex PCR. In the table there are under 30,000 clones, around 82% of which are singletons. The sample was unsorted PBMCs, taken 3 years after starting antiretroviral therapy. The receptors derive from a man between 35 and 55 years old with HIV.

The chain recombines TRBV27 with TRBJ1-1, with D perhaps matching TRBD1 (5 bases). Germline V lookup: CDR1 MNHEY, CDR2 SMNVEV (reference sequence). This CDR3 is built from 14 residues. Trimming removed 6 bases from V and 4 bases from J, with 15 bases in between. This chain's CDR3 is CASSYGGSRTEAFF. For the CDR3, the DNA is TGTGCCAGCAGCTATGGGGGGTCGCGCACTGAAGCTTTCTTT.

The chain is built from TRBV27 and TRBJ1-1, with D perhaps matching TRBD1 (5 bases). CDR1 is MNHEY, CDR2 SMNVEV, per germline (reference sequence). This CDR3 has 16 amino acids. The V and J ends lost 4 bases and 0 bases respectively, with 15 bases between them. DNA for the CDR3: TGTGCCAGCAGTTCACGGGGGGAGGGGCTGAACACTGAAGCTTTCTTT. This sequence encodes CASSSRGEGLNTEAFF.

The chain uses TRBV5-1 and TRBJ2-1, with 15 bases identical to TRBD2. Per the germline V gene, CDR1 is SGHRS and CDR2 is YFSETQ. The CDR3 has 17 amino acids. Trimming took 4 bases from V and 4 from J; bases not matched to a gene: 6. Written as DNA, the CDR3 is TGCGCCAGCAGCACACCCGGGACTAGCGGGAGGTACAATGAGCAGTTCTTC. Amino acids: CASSTPGTSGRYNEQFF.

This clone was counted between two and nine times. This sequence joins TRBV7-6 and TRBJ2-1, with 8 nucleotides matching TRBD2. CDR1 SGHVS and CDR2 FNYEAQ come from the germline V gene. There are 13 residues in the CDR3. The J segment lost 6 bases and the V segment lost 2 bases, leaving 0 bases of the junction unmatched. CDR3 loop: CASSLLAGNEQFF. CDR3 nucleotide sequence: TGTGCCAGCAGCTTACTAGCGGGCAATGAGCAGTTCTTC.

This clone was counted only a few times. The rearrangement uses TRBV27 and TRBJ1-4; 10 nucleotides agree with TRBD1. CDR1 is MNHEY, CDR2 SMNVEV, per germline (reference sequence). The V segment lost 5 bases and the J segment 7 bases; nucleotides outside the gene matches: 7. The CDR3 loop spans 15 amino acids. CDR3 amino acids: CASSPRQGAREKLFF. In nucleotides, the CDR3 is TGTGCCAGCAGTCCGCGACAGGGGGCGCGTGAAAAACTGTTTTTT. The full variable domain, rest sourced from reference TRBV27 and TRBJ1-4, is EAQVTQNPRYLITVTGKKLTVTCSQNMNHEYMSWYRQDPGLGLRQIYYSMNVEVTDKGDVPEGYKVSRKEKRNFPLILESPSPNQTSLYFCASSPRQGAREKLFFGSGTQLSVL.

V gene TRBV19 combines with J gene TRBJ1-2; unclear D gene. V lost 4 bases and J 8 bases, leaving 11 bases between the germline ends. The CDR3 runs to 12 residues. Germline CDR1 LNHDA, CDR2 SQIVND (reference sequence). The CDR3 DNA follows: TGTGCCAGTAGTACCGACAACTGGGGCTACACCTTC. Translation: CASSTDNWGYTF.

This chain joins TRBV15 and TRBJ2-3, with 7 bases lining up with TRBD1. After removal of 0 bases from V and 6 bases from J, the junction contained 12 bases not matched to a gene. The germline CDR1 and CDR2 sequences are LNHNV and YYDKDF (reference sequence). CDR3 size: 17 residues. The CDR3 sequence is CATSREWRGGPQDTQYF. In nucleotides, the CDR3 is TGTGCCACCAGCAGAGAGTGGAGAGGGGGCCCCCAGGATACGCAGTATTTT. The full variable domain, completed using reference TRBV15 and TRBJ2-3, is DAMVIQNPRYQVTQFGKPVTLSCSQTLNHNVMYWYQQKSSQAPKLLFHYYDKDFNNEADTPDNFQSRRPNTSFCFLDIRSPGLGDTAMYLCATSREWRGGPQDTQYFGPGTRLTVL.

The CDR3 coding sequence is TGTGCCTGGAGTGGGAGGACGGACTTCTACGAGCAGTACTTC. As protein: CAWSGRTDFYEQYF. The gene calls are TRBV30 and TRBJ2-7; TRBD2 is a possible D gene (5 bases). This CDR3 contains 14 residues. Trimming left V 1 base short and J 3 bases short, with 13 bases between. From germline, CDR1 is GTSNPN and CDR2 SVGIG (reference sequence).

This chain joins TRBV6-5 and TRBJ2-3; D is perhaps TRBD1 (6 bases). Germline V gene sequence: CDR1 MNHEY, CDR2 SVGAGI. Trimming shortened V by 5 bases and J by 5 bases, and 14 bases separated the two germline ends. This CDR3 spans 14 amino acids. CDR3 in amino acids: CASSGTGLGDTQYF. The CDR3, as DNA: TGTGCCAGCAGTGGAACAGGGCTGGGAGATACGCAGTATTTT.

The V and J genes are TRBV7-2 and TRBJ2-7; 7 bases are shared with TRBD2. CDR3 length: 15 amino acids. Germline trimming cut 5 bases from V and 5 bases from J; bases unmatched to any gene: 12. Germline CDR1 SGHTA, CDR2 FQGNSA. CDR3 in amino acids: CASSASGGGSHEQYF. The CDR3, as DNA: TGTGCCAGCAGCGCCTCGGGTGGCGGGAGCCACGAGCAGTACTTC.

This clone was counted a few times. V usage is TRBV29-1 and J usage is TRBJ1-2; D ambiguous. The CDR3 has 11 residues. V lost 4 bases and J lost 0, with 3 bases in between. Germline loops: CDR1 SQVTM, CDR2 ANQGSEA. The CDR3 bases are TGCAGCGTTGGGACTAACTATGGCTACACCTTC. It is translated as CSVGTNYGYTF.

The chain has TRBV7-8 and TRBJ2-7; the match to TRBD2 covers 9 bases. The ends lost 1 base at V and 3 bases at J; junction bases unmatched: 16. This CDR3 has 19 amino acids. The germline gives CDR1 SGHVS, CDR2 FQNEAQ. In DNA form, the CDR3 reads TGTGCCAGCAGCTTAGGGGAGACTAGCGGATACCAAAGATACTACGAGCAGTACTTC. It specifies CASSLGETSGYQRYYEQYF.

V and J are TRBV6-1 and TRBJ1-2, with a tentative D call TRBD1 (6 bases). Trimming took off 1 base at V and 7 bases at J, with 16 bases between the two ends. Germline values: CDR1 MNHNS, CDR2 SASEGT. The CDR3 loop spans 15 amino acids. The CDR3 region is CASSEGRRGGSGYTF. The CDR3 DNA is TGTGCCAGCAGTGAAGGCCGACGCGGGGGCAGTGGCTACACCTTC.

The V call is TRBV11-2, the J call TRBJ1-2; D is uncertain. Germline values: CDR1 SGHAT, CDR2 FQNNGV. Trimming removed 1 base at V and 4 bases at J, with 7 bases between. The CDR3 covers 13 residues. CDR3 sequence: CASSLGQSYGYTF. Here the CDR3 DNA reads TGTGCCAGCAGCTTAGGGCAGTCCTATGGCTACACCTTC.

This sequence joins TRBV5-1 and TRBJ2-4; TRBD1 matches 7 bases. The CDR3 has 16 residues. V was pared by 4 bases and J by 8 bases, with 15 bases of the junction left unmatched. Germline lookup yields CDR1 SGHRS and CDR2 YFSETQ. The CDR3 spells CASSPGTDWIGDIQYF. Here the CDR3 DNA reads TGCGCCAGCAGCCCCGGGACAGATTGGATTGGGGACATTCAGTACTTC.

J is TRBJ2-3 and V is TRBV13; 7 bases match TRBD1. Germline V gene sequence: CDR1 PRHDT, CDR2 FYEKMQ (reference sequence). CDR3 length: 14 amino acids. V trimming: 5 bases; J trimming: 3 bases; junction bases outside the gene matches: 5. This CDR3 reads CASSPPTGTDTQYF. DNA of the CDR3: TGTGCCAGCAGCCCACCGACAGGGACAGATACGCAGTATTTT.

This chain connects TRBV9 to TRBJ1-3; D is uncertain. CDR1 and CDR2 from the germline V gene are SGDLS and YYNGEE. V was pared by 0 bases and J by 1 base, with 14 bases between. The length of the CDR3 is 17 residues. CDR3 sequence (DNA): TGTGCCAGCAGCGTAGGCGTCACAAGGCCTTCTGGAAACACCATATATTTT. Translation: CASSVGVTRPSGNTIYF.

The rearrangement links TRBV30 to TRBJ2-3; the D gene is possibly TRBD2 (6 bases). The germline V gene encodes CDR1 GTSNPN and CDR2 SVGIG (reference sequence). V gave up 2 bases and J gave up 2 bases, with 17 bases separating them. This CDR3 is 16 amino acids long. CDR3 sequence (DNA): TGTGCCTGGAGTCGTCAACCAGCGGGCTCCACAGATACGCAGTATTTT. Its translation: CAWSRQPAGSTDTQYF.